Listed here is a single T cell receptor beta chain. Its specificity is unknown. The sample originates from a study of CD8 T cells in ankylosing spondylitis. Overall study results and limits: For ankylosing spondylitis blood, a TCR beta motif of roughly 8 highly homologous variants appeared characteristic. Several of the motif variants were reported before in synovial fluid and blood from reactive arthritis. The authors reported significant enrichment of disease-linked clones in matched ankylosing spondylitis synovial fluid.

TCRdb redid the calling of the 5' RACE reads with MiXCR, one entry per CDR3 protein. The sample records some 450,000 distinct CDR3 sequences, 15% to 20% being singletons. The germline V gene has CDR1 MNHNS and CDR2 SASEGT. This CDR3 is built from 13 residues. V lost 8 bases to trimming and J lost 2 bases; unmatched junction nucleotides: 1. Material for sequencing was blood, either unsorted or a sorted T cell fraction (not recorded which). The source of this sequence is a male donor with ankylosing spondylitis. This chain joins TRBV6-1 and TRBJ1-3, with 9 bases aligning to TRBD1. CDR3 in DNA: TGTGCCAGCCGACAGGGGGCTGGAAACACCATATATTTT. Encoded protein: CASRQGAGNTIYF.